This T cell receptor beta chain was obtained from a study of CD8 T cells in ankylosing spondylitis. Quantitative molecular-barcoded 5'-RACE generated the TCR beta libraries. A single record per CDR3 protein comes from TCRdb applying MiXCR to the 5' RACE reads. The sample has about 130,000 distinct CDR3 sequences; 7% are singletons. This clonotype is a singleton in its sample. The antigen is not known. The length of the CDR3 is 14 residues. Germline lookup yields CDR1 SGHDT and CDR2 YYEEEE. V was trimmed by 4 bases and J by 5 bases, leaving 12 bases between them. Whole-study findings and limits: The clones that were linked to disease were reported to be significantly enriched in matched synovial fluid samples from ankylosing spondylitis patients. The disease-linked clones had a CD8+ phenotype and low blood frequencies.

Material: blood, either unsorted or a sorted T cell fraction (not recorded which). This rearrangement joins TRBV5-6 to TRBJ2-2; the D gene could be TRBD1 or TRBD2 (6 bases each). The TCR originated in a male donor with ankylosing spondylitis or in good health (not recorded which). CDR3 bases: TGTGCCAGCAGCGTTAGAGGGGGGACCGGGGAGCTGTTTTTT. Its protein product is CASSVRGGTGELFF.